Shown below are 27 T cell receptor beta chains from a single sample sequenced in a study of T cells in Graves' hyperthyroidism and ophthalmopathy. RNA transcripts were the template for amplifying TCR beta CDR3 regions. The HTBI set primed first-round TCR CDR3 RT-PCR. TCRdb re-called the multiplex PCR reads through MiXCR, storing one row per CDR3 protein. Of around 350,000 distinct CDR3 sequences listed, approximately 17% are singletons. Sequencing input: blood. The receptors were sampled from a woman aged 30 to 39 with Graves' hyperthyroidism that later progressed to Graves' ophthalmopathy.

The CDR3 coding sequence is TGTGCCAGCAGTCTACAGGAACGGTGGACTGAAGCTTTCTTT. Translation: CASSLQERWTEAFF. V and J are TRBV2 and TRBJ1-1; D possibly corresponds to TRBD1 (5 bases). V dropped 5 bases and J dropped 5 bases, with 15 bases sitting between them. The CDR3 is made up of 14 amino acids. From germline, CDR1 is SNHLY and CDR2 FYNNEI.

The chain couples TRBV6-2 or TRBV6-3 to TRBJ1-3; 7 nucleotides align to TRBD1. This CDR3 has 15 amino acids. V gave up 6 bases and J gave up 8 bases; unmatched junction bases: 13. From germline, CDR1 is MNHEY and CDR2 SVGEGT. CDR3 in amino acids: CASSPHTGDADTIYF. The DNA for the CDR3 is TGTGCCAGCAGCCCTCATACAGGGGACGCAGACACCATATATTTT.

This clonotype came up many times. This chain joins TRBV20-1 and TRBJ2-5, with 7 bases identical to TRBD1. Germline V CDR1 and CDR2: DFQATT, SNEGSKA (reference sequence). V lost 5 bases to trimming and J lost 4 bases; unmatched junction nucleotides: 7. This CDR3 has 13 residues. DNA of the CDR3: TGCAGTGCTCTCAGTGACAGGGCAGAGACCCAGTACTTC. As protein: CSALSDRAETQYF.

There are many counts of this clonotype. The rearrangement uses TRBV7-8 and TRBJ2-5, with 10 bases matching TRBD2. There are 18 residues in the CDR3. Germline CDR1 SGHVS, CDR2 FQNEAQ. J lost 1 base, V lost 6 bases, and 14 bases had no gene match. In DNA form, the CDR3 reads TGTGCCAGCAGTCGACTACTTCCTAGCGGGGGACTCCAAGAGACCCAGTACTTC. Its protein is CASSRLLPSGGLQETQYF.

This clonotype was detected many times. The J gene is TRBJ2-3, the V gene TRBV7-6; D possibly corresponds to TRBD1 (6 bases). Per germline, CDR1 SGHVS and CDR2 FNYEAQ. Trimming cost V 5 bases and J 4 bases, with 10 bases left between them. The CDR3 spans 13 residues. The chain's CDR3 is CASSQGHADTQYF. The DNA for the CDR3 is TGTGCCAGCAGCCAGGGACATGCAGATACGCAGTATTTT.

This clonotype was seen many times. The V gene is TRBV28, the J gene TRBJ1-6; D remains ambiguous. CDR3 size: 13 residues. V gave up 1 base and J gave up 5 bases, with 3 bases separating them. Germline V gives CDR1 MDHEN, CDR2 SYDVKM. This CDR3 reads CASSLLHNSPLHF. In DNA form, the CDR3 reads TGTGCCAGCAGTTTATTGCATAATTCACCCCTCCACTTT.

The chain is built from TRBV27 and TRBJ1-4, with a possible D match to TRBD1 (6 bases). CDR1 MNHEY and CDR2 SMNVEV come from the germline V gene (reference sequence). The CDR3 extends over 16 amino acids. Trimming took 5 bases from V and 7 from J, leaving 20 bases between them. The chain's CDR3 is CASSTIRGQSREKLFF. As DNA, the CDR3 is TGTGCCAGCAGTACGATACGCGGACAGTCGCGTGAAAAACTGTTTTTT.

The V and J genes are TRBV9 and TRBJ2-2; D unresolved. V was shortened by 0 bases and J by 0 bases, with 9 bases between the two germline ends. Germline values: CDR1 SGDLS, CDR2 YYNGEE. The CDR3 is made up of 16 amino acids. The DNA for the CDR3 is TGTGCCAGCAGCGTAGGATACAACTCGAACACCGGGGAGCTGTTTTTT. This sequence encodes CASSVGYNSNTGELFF.

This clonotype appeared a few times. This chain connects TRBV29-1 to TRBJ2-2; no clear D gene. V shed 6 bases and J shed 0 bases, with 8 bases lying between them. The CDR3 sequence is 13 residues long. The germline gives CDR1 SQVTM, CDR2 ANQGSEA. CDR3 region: CSVRVTNTGELFF. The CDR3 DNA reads TGCAGCGTAAGGGTTACGAACACCGGGGAGCTGTTTTTT.

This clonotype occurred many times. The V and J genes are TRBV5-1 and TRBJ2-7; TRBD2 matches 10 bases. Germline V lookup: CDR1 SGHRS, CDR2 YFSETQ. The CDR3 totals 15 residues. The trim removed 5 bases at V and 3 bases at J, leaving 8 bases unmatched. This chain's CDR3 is CASREGSGGIYEQYF. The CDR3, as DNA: TGCGCCAGCAGAGAGGGTAGCGGGGGGATCTACGAGCAGTACTTC.

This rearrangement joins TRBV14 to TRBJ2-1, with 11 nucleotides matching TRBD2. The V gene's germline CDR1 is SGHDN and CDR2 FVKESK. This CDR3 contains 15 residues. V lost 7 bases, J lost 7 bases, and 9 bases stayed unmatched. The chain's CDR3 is CASNPLAGDSNEQFF. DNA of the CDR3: TGTGCCAGCAACCCACTAGCGGGAGACTCAAATGAGCAGTTCTTC.

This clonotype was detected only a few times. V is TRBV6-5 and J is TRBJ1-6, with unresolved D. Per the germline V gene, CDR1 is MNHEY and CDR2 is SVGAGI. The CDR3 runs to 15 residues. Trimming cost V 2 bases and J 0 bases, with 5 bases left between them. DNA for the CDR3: TGTGCCAGCAGTTACAGGAGCTCCTATAATTCACCCCTCCACTTT. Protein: CASSYRSSYNSPLHF.

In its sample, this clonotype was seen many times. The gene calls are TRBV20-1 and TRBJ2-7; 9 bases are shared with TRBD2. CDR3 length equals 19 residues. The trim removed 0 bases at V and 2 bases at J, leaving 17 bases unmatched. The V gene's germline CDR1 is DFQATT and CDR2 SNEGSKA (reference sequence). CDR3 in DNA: TGCAGTGCTAGAGATCTCTCGGCGGGAGGGCCGTCGGGTCCCTACGAGCAGTACTTC. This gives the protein CSARDLSAGGPSGPYEQYF.

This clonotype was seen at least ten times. CDR3: CASRNTAGQGHNEQFF. As DNA, the CDR3 is TGTGCCAGCAGAAATACCGCGGGACAGGGGCACAATGAGCAGTTCTTC. V gene TRBV27 combines with J gene TRBJ2-1, with 10 nucleotides matching TRBD1. With V trimmed by 6 bases and J by 5 bases, 10 bases remained unmatched. This CDR3 is built from 16 residues. CDR1 MNHEY and CDR2 SMNVEV come from the germline V gene (reference sequence).

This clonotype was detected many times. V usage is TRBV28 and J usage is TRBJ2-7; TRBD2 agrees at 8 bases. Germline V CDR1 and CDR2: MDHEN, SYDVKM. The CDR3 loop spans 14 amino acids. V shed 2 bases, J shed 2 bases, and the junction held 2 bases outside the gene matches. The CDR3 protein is CASSLMGLAYEQYF. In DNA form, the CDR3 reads TGTGCCAGCAGTTTAATGGGACTAGCCTACGAGCAGTACTTC.

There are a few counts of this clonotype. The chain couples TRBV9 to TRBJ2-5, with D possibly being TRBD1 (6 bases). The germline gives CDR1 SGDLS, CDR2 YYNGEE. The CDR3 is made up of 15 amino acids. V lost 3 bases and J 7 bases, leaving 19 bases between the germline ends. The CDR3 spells CASSAQTGLSGTQYF. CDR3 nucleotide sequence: TGTGCCAGCAGCGCCCAAACAGGGTTGTCAGGGACCCAGTACTTC.

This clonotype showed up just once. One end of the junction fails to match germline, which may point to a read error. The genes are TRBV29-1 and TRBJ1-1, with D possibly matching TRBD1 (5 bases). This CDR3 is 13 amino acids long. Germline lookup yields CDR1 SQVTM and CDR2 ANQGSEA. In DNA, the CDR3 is TGCAGCGTTGGTGGATCAGGGTACACTGAAGCTCTCTTT. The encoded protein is CSVGGSGYTEALF.

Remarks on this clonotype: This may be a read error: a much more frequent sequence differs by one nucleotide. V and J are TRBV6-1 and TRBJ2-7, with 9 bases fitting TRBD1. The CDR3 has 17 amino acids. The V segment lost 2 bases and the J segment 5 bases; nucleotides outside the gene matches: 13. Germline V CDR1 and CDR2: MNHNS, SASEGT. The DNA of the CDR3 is TGTGCCAGCAGTGAATTGCTCGGGACAGGGTATCCTGACGAGCAGTACTTC. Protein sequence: CASSELLGTGYPDEQYF.

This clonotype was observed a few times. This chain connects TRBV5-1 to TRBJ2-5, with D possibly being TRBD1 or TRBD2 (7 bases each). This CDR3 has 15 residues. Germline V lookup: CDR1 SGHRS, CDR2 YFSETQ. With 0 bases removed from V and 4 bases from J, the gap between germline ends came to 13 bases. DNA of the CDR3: TGCGCCAGCAGCTTGGCAGGGGGGGCTTCAGAGACCCAGTACTTC. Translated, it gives CASSLAGGASETQYF.

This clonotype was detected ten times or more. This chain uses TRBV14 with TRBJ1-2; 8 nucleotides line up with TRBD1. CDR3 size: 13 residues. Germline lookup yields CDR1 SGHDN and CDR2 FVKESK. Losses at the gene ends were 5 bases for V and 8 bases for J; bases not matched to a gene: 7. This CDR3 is CASSLTGELGYTF. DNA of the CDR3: TGTGCCAGCAGCTTGACAGGGGAACTCGGCTACACCTTC.

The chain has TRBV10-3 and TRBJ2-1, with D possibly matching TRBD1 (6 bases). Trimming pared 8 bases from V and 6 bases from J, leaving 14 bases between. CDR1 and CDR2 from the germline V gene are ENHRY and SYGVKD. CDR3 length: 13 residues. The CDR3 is CAISVGQTNEQFF. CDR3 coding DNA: TGTGCCATCTCGGTAGGACAGACCAATGAGCAGTTCTTC.

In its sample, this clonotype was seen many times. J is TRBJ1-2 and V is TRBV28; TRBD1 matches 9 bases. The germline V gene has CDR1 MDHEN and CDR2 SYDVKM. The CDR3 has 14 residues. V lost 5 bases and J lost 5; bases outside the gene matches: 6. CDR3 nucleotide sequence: TGTGCCAGCAGTCCCGGGACAGGGCTGTATGGCTACACCTTC. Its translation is CASSPGTGLYGYTF.

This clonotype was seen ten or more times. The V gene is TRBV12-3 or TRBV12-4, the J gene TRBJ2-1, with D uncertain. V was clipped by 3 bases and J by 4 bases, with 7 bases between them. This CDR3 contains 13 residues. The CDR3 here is CASSLWEYNEQFF. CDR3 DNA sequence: TGTGCCAGCAGTTTGTGGGAATACAATGAGCAGTTCTTC.

The DNA for the CDR3 is TGCGCCAGCCGAAGTTCGAACACCGGGGAGCTGTTTTTT. As protein: CASRSSNTGELFF. The V and J genes are TRBV5-1 and TRBJ2-2; D is unclear. Germline V gene data show CDR1 as SGHRS and CDR2 as YFSETQ. The CDR3 has 13 residues. The ends were cut back, 7 bases at V and 0 bases at J, with 7 bases in the middle.

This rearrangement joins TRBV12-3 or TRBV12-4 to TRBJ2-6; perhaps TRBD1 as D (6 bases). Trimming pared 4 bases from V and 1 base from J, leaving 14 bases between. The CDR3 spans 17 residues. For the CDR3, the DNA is TGTGCCAGCAGTTCCGGGACACGGCAATCTGGGGCCAACGTCCTGACTTTC. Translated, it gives CASSSGTRQSGANVLTF.

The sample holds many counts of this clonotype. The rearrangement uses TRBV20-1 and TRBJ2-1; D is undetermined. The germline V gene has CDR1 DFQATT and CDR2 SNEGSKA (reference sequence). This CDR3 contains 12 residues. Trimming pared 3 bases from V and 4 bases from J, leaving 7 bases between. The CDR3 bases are TGCAGTGCTAGTGTCCCGTACAATGAGCAGTTCTTC. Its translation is CSASVPYNEQFF.

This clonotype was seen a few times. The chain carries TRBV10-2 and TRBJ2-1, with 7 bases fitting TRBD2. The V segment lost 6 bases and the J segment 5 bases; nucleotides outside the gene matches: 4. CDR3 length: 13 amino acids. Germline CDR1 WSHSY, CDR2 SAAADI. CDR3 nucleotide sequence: TGCGCCAGCAGCACGGGACTACACAATGAGCAGTTCTTC. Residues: CASSTGLHNEQFF.